The clone carrying this T cell receptor beta chain was found a few times. Its antigen is not identified. The germline V gene encodes CDR1 ENHRY and CDR2 SYGVKD. The CDR3 length is 14 residues. V shed 4 bases and J shed 4 bases, with 8 bases lying between them. The isolated RNA, all of it, was reverse transcribed, so expressed TCRB transcripts were what got sequenced. Generated by immunoSEQ multiplex PCR, the TCRdb table keeps only in-frame clones and is missing some. The sample includes approximately 260,000 clones, about 20% of them seen just once. This entry belongs to a study of beta chain features in type 1 diabetes. General study findings and limits: Although PCR might favor shorter templates, it would do so equally in patients and controls. Shortening of TCRB CDR3s, moderate but significant, appeared in all four CD4+ subsets of Type 1 diabetes patients. A closer apparent resemblance between naive, central memory and Treg TCRB repertoires was seen in patients than in healthy donors.

This chain joins TRBV10-3 and TRBJ2-6; no firm D call. The specimen was naive CD4+ T cells from blood. The receptor was derived from a middle-aged woman with type 1 diabetes. CDR3 residues: CAISGARGANVLTF. The CDR3 nucleotides are TGTGCCATCAGTGGAGCCAGGGGGGCCAACGTCCTGACTTTC.